This T cell receptor (beta chain) was retrieved from a study of patients and donors after allogeneic stem cell transplantation. This CDR3 comprises 14 residues. V shed 7 bases and J shed 8 bases, with 20 bases lying between them. Looked up from germline, CDR1 is SNHLY and CDR2 is FYNNEI. Each CDR3 protein is one row after TCRdb ran MiXCR on the RT-PCR reads. The sample consists of roughly 960,000 distinct CDR3 sequences, more than 15% of them appearing once. The sequence was obtained from a human donor who was either an allogeneic HSCT recipient or a stem cell or donor lymphocyte infusion donor (not recorded which). It is not recorded whose cells these are; they may come from a transplant donor. Sequenced input: blood, either unsorted or a sorted T cell fraction (not recorded which). This chain joins TRBV2 and TRBJ1-2; weak D call: TRBD1 (6 bases). The CDR3 bases are TGTGCCAGCACCCTGGACAGAATTATAGGAGGCTACACCTTC. The encoded protein is CASTLDRIIGGYTF. Supplemented by reference TRBV2 and TRBJ1-2, the full variable domain reads EPEVTQTPSHQVTQMGQEVILRCVPISNHLYFYWYRQILGQKVEFLVSFYNNEISEKSEIFDDQFSVERPDGSNFTLKIRSTKLEDSAMYFCASTLDRIIGGYTFGSGTRLTVV.